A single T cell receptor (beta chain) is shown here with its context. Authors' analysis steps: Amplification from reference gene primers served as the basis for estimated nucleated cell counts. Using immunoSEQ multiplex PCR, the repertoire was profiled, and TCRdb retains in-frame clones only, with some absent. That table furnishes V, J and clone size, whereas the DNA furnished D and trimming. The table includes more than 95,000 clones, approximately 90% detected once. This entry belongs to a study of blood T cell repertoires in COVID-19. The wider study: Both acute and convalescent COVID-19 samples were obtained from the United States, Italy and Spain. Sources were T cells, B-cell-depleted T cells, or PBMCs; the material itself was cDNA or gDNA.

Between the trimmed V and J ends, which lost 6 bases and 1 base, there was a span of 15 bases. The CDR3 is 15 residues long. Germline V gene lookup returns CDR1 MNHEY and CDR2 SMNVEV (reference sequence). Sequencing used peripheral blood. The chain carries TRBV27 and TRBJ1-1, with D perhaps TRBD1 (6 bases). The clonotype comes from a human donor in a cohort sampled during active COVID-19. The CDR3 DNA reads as TGTGCCAGCAGCGCGGGGGGGGCGGGGAACACTGAAGCTTTCTTT. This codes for CASSAGGAGNTEAFF.